The 24 T cell receptor beta chains below come from one sample, sequenced in a study of OX40 agonist ivuxolimab in advanced cancers. Sequencing was performed with immunoSEQ multiplex PCR; in TCRdb, only in-frame clones are kept and a portion is missing. The sample consists of under 95,000 clones, over 65% of them appearing once. The sequences come from CD4+ or CD8+ T cells sorted from blood, collected in a trial of the OX40 agonist ivuxolimab. The receptor set was obtained from an adult with an advanced solid tumor such as melanoma, head and neck, liver or kidney cancer.

The rearrangement links TRBV18 to TRBJ1-2, with D possibly matching TRBD1 (6 bases). Germline CDR1 is KGHSH and CDR2 is LQKENI. The CDR3 totals 13 residues. Between the trimmed V and J ends, which lost 5 bases and 4 bases, there was a span of 11 bases. CDR3 region: CASSSLDSYGYTF. CDR3 DNA sequence: TGTGCCAGCTCATCCCTGGACAGCTATGGCTACACCTTC.

This chain uses TRBV15 with TRBJ2-2; 8 bases agree with TRBD1. Germline V gives CDR1 LNHNV, CDR2 YYDKDF (reference sequence). The J segment lost 3 bases and the V segment lost 4 bases, leaving 4 bases of the junction unmatched. The CDR3 runs to 15 residues. The CDR3 protein is CATSTGQAYTGELFF. The CDR3 DNA sequence: TGTGCCACCAGCACGGGACAGGCTTACACCGGGGAGCTGTTTTTT.

The V call is TRBV7-8, the J call TRBJ2-3; maybe TRBD2 (6 bases). The CDR3 contains 14 residues. Trimming stripped 5 bases from V and 2 bases from J, with 11 bases between. Germline CDR1 SGHVS, CDR2 FQNEAQ. In DNA form, the CDR3 reads TGTGCCAGCAGCCATAGCGGAGCCACAGATACGCAGTATTTT. Amino acid sequence: CASSHSGATDTQYF. Full variable domain (outside the CDR3, taken from reference TRBV7-8 and TRBJ2-3): GAGVSQSPRYKVAKRGQDVALRCDPISGHVSLFWYQQALGQGPEFLTYFQNEAQLDKSGLPSDRFFAERPEGSVSTLKIQRTQQEDSAVYLCASSHSGATDTQYFGPGTRLTVL.

The CDR3 loop is CASSHLQGKEETQYF. Written as DNA, the CDR3 is TGTGCCAGCAGCCATCTCCAGGGAAAGGAAGAGACCCAGTACTTC. The V and J genes are TRBV4-2 and TRBJ2-5; tentatively, D is TRBD1 (5 bases). Germline CDR1 reads LGHNA; CDR2 reads YNFKEQ. V was trimmed by 3 bases and J by 3 bases, leaving 14 bases between them. The CDR3 spans 15 residues.

V usage is TRBV28 and J usage is TRBJ1-4, with a weak D call TRBD1 (5 bases). The germline V gene encodes CDR1 MDHEN and CDR2 SYDVKM. Trimming took off 4 bases at V and 7 bases at J, with 13 bases between the two ends. The CDR3 is 14 residues long. DNA for the CDR3: TGTGCCAGCAGTTCCGGGACCGAAGGTGAAAAACTGTTTTTT. Translation: CASSSGTEGEKLFF.

The V call is TRBV19, the J call TRBJ1-6, with D hard to call. There are 15 residues in the CDR3. V was pared by 6 bases and J by 5 bases, with 14 bases between. CDR1 is LNHDA, CDR2 SQIVND, per germline (reference sequence). This CDR3 is CASSPEGLNNSPLHF. In DNA, the CDR3 is TGTGCCAGTAGCCCAGAGGGCCTAAATAATTCACCCCTCCACTTT.

V usage is TRBV10-3 and J usage is TRBJ1-3; 8 bases map to TRBD1. The CDR3 has 14 residues. The V segment lost 7 bases and the J segment 2 bases; nucleotides outside the gene matches: 4. The germline V gene encodes CDR1 ENHRY and CDR2 SYGVKD. The CDR3 region has the DNA TGTGCCATCACTCCGGGACAGGCTGGAAACACCATATATTTT. This encodes CAITPGQAGNTIYF.

The J gene is TRBJ2-3, the V gene TRBV29-1, with 9 nucleotides matching TRBD1. Germline CDR1 and CDR2: SQVTM and ANQGSEA. J lost 0 bases, V lost 6 bases, and 7 bases had no gene match. This CDR3 spans 15 amino acids. The CDR3 sequence: CSVGQGGTSTDTQYF. The CDR3 DNA sequence: TGCAGCGTGGGACAGGGAGGAACTAGCACAGATACGCAGTATTTT.

In this sample, this clone turned up a few times. The gene calls are TRBV19 and TRBJ1-5; 9 bases line up with TRBD1. This CDR3 is built from 13 residues. Germline CDR1 and CDR2: LNHDA and SQIVND (reference sequence). Trimming at V came to 5 bases and at J to 7 bases, leaving 3 bases not matched to a gene. The CDR3 nucleotides read TGTGCCAGTAGTCTTGGACAGGGGCAGCCCCAGCATTTT. Its protein is CASSLGQGQPQHF.

The rearrangement joins TRBV19 to TRBJ2-2; D is undetermined. Germline V gene data show CDR1 as LNHDA and CDR2 as SQIVND (reference sequence). The CDR3 contains 14 residues. Trimming pared 2 bases from V and 3 bases from J, leaving 7 bases between. The CDR3 loop is CASSIQWDTGELFF. CDR3 bases: TGTGCCAGTAGTATACAGTGGGACACCGGGGAGCTGTTTTTT. Full variable domain (remainder filled in from reference TRBV19 and TRBJ2-2): DGGITQSPKYLFRKEGQNVTLSCEQNLNHDAMYWYRQDPGQGLRLIYYSQIVNDFQKGDIAEGYSVSREKKESFPLTVTSAQKNPTAFYLCASSIQWDTGELFFGEGSRLTVL.

CDR3 in DNA: TGTGCCAGCAGTACCTCGCTAGCGGGGGTCTACAATGAGCAGTTCTTC. It encodes CASSTSLAGVYNEQFF. This chain joins TRBV27 and TRBJ2-1; 10 nucleotides match TRBD2. The CDR3 contains 16 residues. CDR1 is MNHEY and CDR2 is SMNVEV in the germline V gene (reference sequence). With 5 bases clipped from V and 3 bases from J, the junction kept 7 bases outside the gene matches.

The gene calls are TRBV7-2 and TRBJ2-5; 7 bases are shared with TRBD2. CDR1 is SGHTA and CDR2 is FQGNSA in the germline V gene. The CDR3 is 12 residues long. Unmatched junction bases numbered 0, after V lost 4 bases and J lost 4 bases. CDR3 nucleotides: TGTGCCAGCAGCTCGGGGGGAGAGACCCAGTACTTC. This codes for CASSSGGETQYF.

The rearrangement uses TRBV11-3 and TRBJ2-5; the match to TRBD2 covers 12 bases. CDR1 and CDR2 from the germline V gene are SGHNT and YENEEA. Trimming cost V 5 bases and J 2 bases; bases outside gene matches: 3. The CDR3 is 15 amino acids. The chain's CDR3 is CASSLGTSGQETQYF. The CDR3 bases are TGTGCCAGCAGCCTGGGGACTAGCGGGCAAGAGACCCAGTACTTC.

The J gene is TRBJ1-5, the V gene TRBV7-2, with D hard to call. Germline CDR1 and CDR2: SGHTA and FQGNSA. This CDR3 has 14 residues. The V gene lost 2 bases and the J gene lost 2 bases, with 7 bases spanning the gap. Here the CDR3 reads CASSLISGNQPQHF. Here the CDR3 DNA reads TGTGCCAGCAGCTTAATATCGGGCAATCAGCCCCAGCATTTT.

The chain couples TRBV30 to TRBJ2-6; no clear D. The V gene lost 3 bases and the J gene lost 0 bases, with 6 bases spanning the gap. Looked up from germline, CDR1 is GTSNPN and CDR2 is SVGIG (reference sequence). This CDR3 comprises 14 residues. The CDR3 loop reads CAWRAHSGANVLTF. DNA of the CDR3: TGTGCCTGGAGGGCACACTCTGGGGCCAACGTCCTGACTTTC.

The CDR3 coding sequence is TGTGCCAGCAGTTTAACCCCGGGGGGCATTACAGATACGCAGTATTTT. The encoded protein is CASSLTPGGITDTQYF. The chain links TRBV28 to TRBJ2-3; D is possibly TRBD2 (7 bases). The CDR3 is 16 amino acids. Germline CDR1 MDHEN, CDR2 SYDVKM. With 2 bases removed from V and 3 bases from J, the gap between germline ends came to 15 bases.

The chain uses TRBV7-2 and TRBJ1-2; perhaps TRBD1 as D (5 bases). Germline V gene data show CDR1 as SGHTA and CDR2 as FQGNSA. The CDR3 runs to 15 residues. V was pared by 2 bases and J by 3 bases, with 13 bases between. DNA for the CDR3: TGTGCCAGCAGCTTATATAACGGGGGAGACTATGGCTACACCTTC. This codes for CASSLYNGGDYGYTF.

V and J are TRBV18 and TRBJ1-6, with TRBD1 matching over 7 bases. The CDR3 spans 16 residues. In germline, CDR1 is KGHSH, CDR2 LQKENI. V trimming: 3 bases; J trimming: 5 bases; junction bases outside the gene matches: 7. DNA of the CDR3: TGTGCCAGCTCACCTAATACAGGGGCGGATAATTCACCCCTCCACTTT. It encodes CASSPNTGADNSPLHF.

The chain uses TRBV7-9 and TRBJ2-5, with 11 bases that match TRBD2. The V segment lost 5 bases and the J segment 1 base; nucleotides outside the gene matches: 12. The CDR3 length is 18 residues. Germline CDR1 is SEHNR and CDR2 is FQNEAQ (reference sequence). CDR3 loop: CASSPKLRLAGRQETQYF. Here the CDR3 DNA reads TGTGCCAGCAGCCCCAAATTAAGACTAGCGGGGCGCCAAGAGACCCAGTACTTC.

The CDR3 DNA reads TGCGCCAGCAGCTGGGGGCCACAGGCCGAAAACACTGAAGCTTTCTTT. It yields the protein CASSWGPQAENTEAFF. The J gene is TRBJ1-1, the V gene TRBV5-1, with D possibly matching TRBD1 (6 bases). The V gene lost 3 bases and the J gene lost 2 bases, with 17 bases spanning the gap. The CDR3 extends over 16 amino acids. Per the germline V gene, CDR1 is SGHRS and CDR2 is YFSETQ.

The chain uses TRBV18 and TRBJ2-5; maybe TRBD2 (5 bases). Trimming took off 1 base at V and 4 bases at J, with 16 bases between the two ends. Germline V lookup: CDR1 KGHSH, CDR2 LQKENI. This CDR3 contains 16 residues. The CDR3 reads CASSPREGSRGETQYF. The CDR3 DNA sequence: TGTGCCAGCTCACCACGAGAGGGATCTAGAGGAGAGACCCAGTACTTC.

This CDR3 reads CASSVGQEGTGELFF. The CDR3 bases are TGTGCCAGCAGCGTAGGACAGGAAGGCACCGGGGAGCTGTTTTTT. The V gene is TRBV9, the J gene TRBJ2-2, with a possible D match to TRBD1 (6 bases). The ends were cut back, 0 bases at V and 4 bases at J, with 10 bases in the middle. CDR1 and CDR2 from the germline V gene are SGDLS and YYNGEE. The CDR3 runs to 15 residues.

The rearrangement joins TRBV19 to TRBJ1-5, with D possibly matching TRBD1 (5 bases). V gave up 2 bases and J gave up 2 bases, with 7 bases separating them. The CDR3 consists of 14 residues. Germline lookup yields CDR1 LNHDA and CDR2 SQIVND (reference sequence). The CDR3 here is CASSIQGGNQPQHF. The CDR3 region has the DNA TGTGCCAGTAGTATACAGGGAGGCAATCAGCCCCAGCATTTT.

The rearrangement joins TRBV6-6 to TRBJ2-1; D ambiguous. In germline, CDR1 is MNHNY, CDR2 SVGAGI (reference sequence). The V end was cut by 8 bases, the J end by 0 bases, with 8 bases between. The CDR3 spans 13 residues. This chain's CDR3 is CASGRYSYNEQFF. CDR3 in DNA: TGTGCCAGCGGTAGATACTCCTACAATGAGCAGTTCTTC.